This T cell receptor (beta chain) is drawn from a study of T cell responses to AZD1222 COVID-19 vaccine. Study context: Timing groups of about 4 and about 12 weeks for second doses were pooled. Points from the study as a whole: Repertoires in all cases were sampled only once the peak T cell response had passed. Two doses of AZD1222 preceded a rise in Spike-specific TCR breadth and depth. The span of vaccine-associated CD4 TCRs extended across spike, with dominance at 160-218 and 743-854.

Germline CDR1 reads MDHEN; CDR2 reads SYDVKM. The V end lost 6 bases, the J end lost 0 bases, and 12 bases lay between the germline ends. The CDR3 spans 15 residues. Concerning this clone itself: Its antigen remains unknown.

Repertoires were generated with immunoSEQ multiplex PCR, while TCRdb's copy carries only in-frame clones and drops some. This repertoire shows some 130,000 clones, around 90% found once; its top ten account for approximately 2.6%. V usage is TRBV28 and J usage is TRBJ2-1; D remains ambiguous. This receptor was identified in an adult in good health. Material: peripheral blood, obtained on day 0 of AZD1222 vaccination. The CDR3 DNA follows: TGTGCCAGCAGGCTTACAGCAATCTCCTACAATGAGCAGTTCTTC. This codes for CASRLTAISYNEQFF.